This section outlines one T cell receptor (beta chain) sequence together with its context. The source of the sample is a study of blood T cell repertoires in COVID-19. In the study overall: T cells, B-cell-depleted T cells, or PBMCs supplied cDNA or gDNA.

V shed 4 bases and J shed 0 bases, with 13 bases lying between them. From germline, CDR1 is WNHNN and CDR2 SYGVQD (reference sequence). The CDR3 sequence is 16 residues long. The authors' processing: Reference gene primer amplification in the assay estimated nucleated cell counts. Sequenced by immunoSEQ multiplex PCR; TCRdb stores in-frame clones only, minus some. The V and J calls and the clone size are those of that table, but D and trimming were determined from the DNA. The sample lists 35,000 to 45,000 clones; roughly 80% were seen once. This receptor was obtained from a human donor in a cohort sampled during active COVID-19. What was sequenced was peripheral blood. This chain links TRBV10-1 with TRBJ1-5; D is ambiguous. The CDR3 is CASSGTAEYSNQPQHF. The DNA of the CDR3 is TGCGCCAGCAGTGGTACCGCAGAATATAGCAATCAGCCCCAGCATTTT.